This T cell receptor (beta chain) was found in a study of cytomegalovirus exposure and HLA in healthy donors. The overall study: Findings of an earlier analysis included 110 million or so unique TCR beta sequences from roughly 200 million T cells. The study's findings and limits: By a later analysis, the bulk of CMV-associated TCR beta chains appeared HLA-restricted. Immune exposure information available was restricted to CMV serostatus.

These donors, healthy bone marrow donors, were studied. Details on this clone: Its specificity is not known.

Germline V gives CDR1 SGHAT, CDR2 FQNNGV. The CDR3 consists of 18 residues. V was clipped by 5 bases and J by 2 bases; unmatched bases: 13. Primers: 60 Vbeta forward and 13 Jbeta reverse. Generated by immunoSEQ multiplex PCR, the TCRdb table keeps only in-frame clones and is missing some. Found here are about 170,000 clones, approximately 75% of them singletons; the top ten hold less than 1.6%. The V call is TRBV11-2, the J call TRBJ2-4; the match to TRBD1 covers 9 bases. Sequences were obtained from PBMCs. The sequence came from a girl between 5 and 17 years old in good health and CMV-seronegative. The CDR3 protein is CASSSRTGQGITKNIQYF. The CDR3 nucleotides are TGTGCCAGCAGCAGTAGGACGGGACAGGGAATAACCAAAAACATTCAGTACTTC.